Sequencing of this T cell receptor (beta chain) was carried out in a study of T-cell reconstitution after alpha-beta-depleted transplantation in children. Broader study findings: It was reported that alpha-beta T cells came from several hundred expanded graft clones (about two months after transplant). T-cell counts and diversity at one year post-transplant came mainly from newly produced T cells. Surviving recipient cells, namely T cells and thymic progenitors, were the source of high day-60 TCRbeta diversity in some patients.

This clonotype occurred many times. Its antigen remains unknown. This CDR3 region has 20 residues. Per germline, CDR1 LGHDT and CDR2 YNNKEL (reference sequence). Losses at the gene ends were 5 bases for V and 2 bases for J; bases not matched to a gene: 15. Unique molecular identifiers were incorporated into the prepared TCRbeta library. Each CDR3 protein gets one entry after TCRdb re-called the PCR reads with MiXCR. Among roughly 490,000 distinct CDR3 sequences listed, about an eighth were seen once. The chain combines TRBV3-1 with TRBJ2-2; 12 nucleotides agree with TRBD2. This clonotype was sampled from a female patient aged 2 to 10 who had a stem cell transplant for aplastic anemia, so the T cells may come from the graft donor. Sequences were derived from PBMCs, mostly from graft donor cells, sampled 180 days after TCRalphabeta/CD19-depleted stem cell transplant. The CDR3 DNA is TGTGCCAGCAGCGGAGGGGGACTAGCGGGTGTCGTCTCCAACACCGGGGAGCTGTTTTTT. The encoded protein is CASSGGGLAGVVSNTGELFF.